The 6 T cell receptor beta chains below come from one sample, sequenced in a study of blood T cell repertoires in COVID-19. TCRdb keeps only in-frame clones here, not all; method: immunoSEQ multiplex PCR. The sample includes tens of thousands of clones, about 90% of them seen just once. Sequences were obtained from peripheral blood. These TCRs come from a male donor with acute or convalescent COVID-19.

This clone appeared a single time. The rearrangement uses TRBV6-1 and TRBJ2-3; 11 bases agree with TRBD2. This CDR3 is 16 amino acids long. The J segment lost 1 base and the V segment lost 3 bases, leaving 3 bases of the junction unmatched. Germline assignment: CDR1 MNHNS and CDR2 SASEGT. CDR3 sequence: CASSDFSGGGTDTQYF. The DNA of the CDR3 is TGTGCCAGCAGTGACTTTAGCGGGGGGGGCACAGATACGCAGTATTTT.

The V gene is TRBV4-1, the J gene TRBJ1-4, with TRBD1 identical over 7 bases. V lost 0 bases to trimming and J lost 10 bases; unmatched junction nucleotides: 11. There are 16 residues in the CDR3. Germline CDR1 MGHRA, CDR2 YSYEKL. CDR3 sequence (DNA): TGCGCCAGCAGCCAAGATCAGAGACAGGGACGAAGAAAACTGTTTTTT. This sequence encodes CASSQDQRQGRRKLFF.

The V gene is TRBV2, the J gene TRBJ1-3, with 7 nucleotides matching TRBD1. V lost 6 bases to trimming and J lost 0 bases; unmatched junction nucleotides: 2. Germline V gene data show CDR1 as SNHLY and CDR2 as FYNNEI. The CDR3 is 14 residues long. CDR3 sequence (DNA): TGTGCCAGCAGCGGGACAGTCTCTGGAAACACCATATATTTT. This translates into CASSGTVSGNTIYF.

CDR3 region: CASGLGGGNNEQFF. In DNA form, the CDR3 reads TGCGCCAGCGGCCTGGGCGGGGGGAATAATGAGCAGTTCTTC. The chain recombines TRBV5-1 with TRBJ2-1; 8 bases fit TRBD2. The CDR3 totals 14 residues. The junction had 10 bases not matched to a gene; V was cut back by 7 bases and J by 7 bases. Germline V CDR1 and CDR2: SGHRS, YFSETQ.

J is TRBJ1-5 and V is TRBV2, with a tentative D call TRBD1 (5 bases). Germline V gene sequence: CDR1 SNHLY, CDR2 FYNNEI. CDR3 size: 13 residues. V was trimmed by 8 bases and J by 4 bases, leaving 12 bases between them. The CDR3 sequence is CASLQAINQPQHF. CDR3 in DNA: TGTGCCAGCCTACAGGCAATTAATCAGCCCCAGCATTTT.

This clone was picked up one time. A junction boundary mismatches the germline segment, possibly from a read error. The rearrangement uses TRBV24-1 and TRBJ1-5; perhaps TRBD1 as D (6 bases). The CDR3 is 14 amino acids. The germline V gene has CDR1 KGHDR and CDR2 SFDVKD. Here the CDR3 DNA reads TGTGCCACCCGGGCCAGGGGTAGCGATCAGCCCCAGCATTTT. Translation: CATRARGSDQPQHF.